The entry below describes one T cell receptor beta chain. The antigen is undetermined. Germline V CDR1 and CDR2: WSHSY, SAAADI. V lost 3 bases to trimming and J lost 7 bases, with 15 bases between them. CDR3 size: 14 residues. This sample is part of a study of T cell responses to AZD1222 COVID-19 vaccine. The study, taken as a whole, reports: Unmutated variant regions are reportedly the target of nearly half of TCRs that are spike-specific. Samples come after the peak T cell response, not at day 14.

The protocol was immunoSEQ multiplex PCR, while the TCRdb copy is restricted to in-frame clones and leaves out a portion. The top ten hold under 4.5% of the sample, which has 140,000 to 150,000 clones, about 90% seen once. This receptor was taken from an adult in good health. The material was peripheral blood, obtained on day 0 of AZD1222 vaccination. This chain uses TRBV10-2 with TRBJ1-2; D gene ambiguous. The CDR3 sequence: CASSEGIGLGGYTF. CDR3 DNA sequence: TGCGCCAGCAGTGAAGGTATCGGGCTCGGTGGCTACACCTTC.